The rows below give T cell receptor beta chains drawn from one sample of a study of human T cells and chemical hapten exposure. One entry per CDR3 protein, called by TCRdb with MiXCR from the RACE reads. The sample shows approximately 260,000 distinct CDR3 sequences, 7.5% to 9% of them seen only once. The sample consisted of whole blood, taken in connection with sensitization to the hapten diphenylcyclopropenone (DPC). The receptors here all came from a man aged 18 to 29 with alopecia areata. Some clones in this sample may be carry-over from other donors' samples. CDR3s include the opening cysteine and the closing phenylalanine or tryptophan. A D gene is named only where the DNA matches it firmly. Some rows mark clone size as missing; the rest say once, few, many or name a class of expanded clone.

V gene: TRBV5-1
D gene: TRBD2
J gene: TRBJ2-3
clone size: -
CDR3 DNA: TGCGCCAGCAGCTTGGCCGCTAGCGGGGGGATAGATACGCAGTATTTT
CDR3 protein: CASSLAASGGIDTQYF

V gene: TRBV6-2/TRBV6-3
D gene: -
J gene: TRBJ1-5
clone size: -
CDR3 DNA: TGTGCCAGCAGTTACCGAGCGATACGTTATAGCAATCAGCCCCAGCATTTT
CDR3 protein: CASSYRAIRYSNQPQHF

V gene: TRBV6-5
D gene: -
J gene: TRBJ1-1
clone size: -
CDR3 DNA: TGTGCCAGCTCCCCACGACAGTGGACTGAAGCTTTCTTT
CDR3 protein: CASSPRQWTEAFF

V gene: TRBV6-5
D gene: -
J gene: TRBJ1-2
clone size: -
CDR3 DNA: TGTGCCAGCAGTTACTTGGGACCTAACTATGGCTACACCTTC
CDR3 protein: CASSYLGPNYGYTF

V gene: TRBV14
D gene: -
J gene: TRBJ2-6
clone size: many
CDR3 DNA: TGTGCCAGCAGCCAAGTATTGGGTTCTGGGGCCAACGTCCTGACTTTC
CDR3 protein: CASSQVLGSGANVLTF

V gene: TRBV28
D gene: TRBD1
J gene: TRBJ1-2
clone size: few
CDR3 DNA: TGTGCCAGCGGGGACAGACCAGACCGCTATGGCTACACCTTC
CDR3 protein: CASGDRPDRYGYTF

V gene: TRBV13
D gene: -
J gene: TRBJ1-1
clone size: -
CDR3 DNA: TGTGCCAGCAGCATTGCATCTTTGCTGATGAACACTGAAGCTTTCTTT
CDR3 protein: CASSIASLLMNTEAFF

V gene: TRBV4-1
D gene: -
J gene: TRBJ1-3
clone size: -
CDR3 DNA: TGCGCCAGCAGCCAAGTGGGTCTAGCCGGGACTGCTGGAAACACCATATATTTT
CDR3 protein: CASSQVGLAGTAGNTIYF

V gene: TRBV14
D gene: -
J gene: TRBJ2-2
clone size: -
CDR3 DNA: TGTGCCAGCAGCGAGTTTCGGCAGGGCTTGTACACCGGGGAGCTGTTTTTT
CDR3 protein: CASSEFRQGLYTGELFF

V gene: TRBV11-1
D gene: -
J gene: TRBJ2-1
clone size: many
CDR3 DNA: TGTGCCAGCAGCTTAGACAGGTACAATGAGCAGTTCTTC
CDR3 protein: CASSLDRYNEQFF

V gene: TRBV7-2
D gene: TRBD2
J gene: TRBJ2-1
clone size: -
CDR3 DNA: TGTGCCAGCAGCCCTAGCGGGGGGATCTACAAAGAGCAGTTCTTC
CDR3 protein: CASSPSGGIYKEQFF

V gene: TRBV7-8
D gene: TRBD1
J gene: TRBJ2-5
clone size: few
CDR3 DNA: TGTGCCAGCAGCTGGGGACAGTCTTATTGGGAGACCCAGTACTTC
CDR3 protein: CASSWGQSYWETQYF

V gene: TRBV25-1
D gene: TRBD2
J gene: TRBJ2-1
clone size: -
CDR3 DNA: TGTGCCAGCACTCAGACTAGCGGGGGGGCGAATGAGCAGTTCTTC
CDR3 protein: CASTQTSGGANEQFF

V gene: TRBV3-1
D gene: TRBD1
J gene: TRBJ1-6
clone size: many
CDR3 DNA: TGTGCCAGCAGCCGCACGACAGGGGCCTCCTATAATTCACCCCTCCACTTT
CDR3 protein: CASSRTTGASYNSPLHF

V gene: TRBV28
D gene: -
J gene: TRBJ1-1
clone size: -
CDR3 DNA: TGTGCCAGCAGTTCCGATAGGGGCCGGGAAGCTTTCTTT
CDR3 protein: CASSSDRGREAFF

V gene: TRBV29-1
D gene: TRBD1
J gene: TRBJ2-5
clone size: few
CDR3 DNA: TGCAGCGTTGAAGTCTGGGACAGGGATGAGACCCAGTACTTC
CDR3 protein: CSVEVWDRDETQYF

V gene: TRBV7-9
D gene: -
J gene: TRBJ1-6
clone size: -
CDR3 DNA: TGTGCCAGCAGCTTAGCCTCAGTAGGCCCCCTCCACTTT
CDR3 protein: CASSLASVGPLHF

V gene: TRBV7-2
D gene: -
J gene: TRBJ1-2
clone size: many
CDR3 DNA: TGTGCCAGCAGCTTTCCCAGCCGGGTCACATATGGCTACACCTTC
CDR3 protein: CASSFPSRVTYGYTF

V gene: TRBV6-2/TRBV6-3
D gene: -
J gene: TRBJ1-6
clone size: -
CDR3 DNA: TGTGCCAGCAGTTACGGACAGACAATCGCACCCCTCCACTTT
CDR3 protein: CASSYGQTIAPLHF

V gene: TRBV7-9
D gene: -
J gene: TRBJ1-4
clone size: few
CDR3 DNA: TGTGCCAGCAGCCCAGCGGGAGGGAGGAGGGTCGAAAAACTGTTTTTT
CDR3 protein: CASSPAGGRRVEKLFF

V gene: TRBV5-1
D gene: TRBD1
J gene: TRBJ1-1
clone size: few
CDR3 DNA: TGCGCCAGCAGCCCACAGGGGGCCACTGAAGCTTTCTTT
CDR3 protein: CASSPQGATEAFF

V gene: TRBV7-2
D gene: TRBD1
J gene: TRBJ1-2
clone size: few
CDR3 DNA: TGTGCCAGCAGCTTAGCTTTCGACAGGGGATATGGCTACACCTTC
CDR3 protein: CASSLAFDRGYGYTF

V gene: TRBV15
D gene: -
J gene: TRBJ1-6
clone size: many
CDR3 DNA: TGTGCCACCAGCAGAGAAAAGGGGAATTCACCCCTCCACTTT
CDR3 protein: CATSREKGNSPLHF

V gene: TRBV3-1
D gene: TRBD2
J gene: TRBJ2-3
clone size: -
CDR3 DNA: TGTGCCAGCAGCCCCCGGACTAGCCCCACACATACGCAGTATTTT
CDR3 protein: CASSPRTSPTHTQYF